This T cell receptor beta chain was sequenced for a study of CD8+ T cells in alopecia areata. Alopecia areata patients provided lesional scalp punch biopsies and peripheral blood. Sequencing used cDNA as its template, made by extracting RNA and reverse transcribing it. Assay: immunoSEQ multiplex PCR; the TCRdb copy retains only in-frame clones and omits some. The table includes about 11,000 clones, around 60% detected once. CDR1 and CDR2 from the germline V gene are SEHNR and FQNEAQ (reference sequence). Trimming removed 2 bases from V and 2 bases from J, with 16 bases in between. This CDR3 has 16 residues.

Sequencing used skin. The chain recombines TRBV7-9 with TRBJ2-7; D assignment may be TRBD1 or TRBD2 (5 bases each). This receptor was taken from a human donor with alopecia areata. CDR3 sequence reads: CASSLIRTGPAYEQYF. In nucleotides, the CDR3 is TGTGCCAGCAGCTTAATCCGAACGGGACCCGCCTACGAGCAGTACTTC.